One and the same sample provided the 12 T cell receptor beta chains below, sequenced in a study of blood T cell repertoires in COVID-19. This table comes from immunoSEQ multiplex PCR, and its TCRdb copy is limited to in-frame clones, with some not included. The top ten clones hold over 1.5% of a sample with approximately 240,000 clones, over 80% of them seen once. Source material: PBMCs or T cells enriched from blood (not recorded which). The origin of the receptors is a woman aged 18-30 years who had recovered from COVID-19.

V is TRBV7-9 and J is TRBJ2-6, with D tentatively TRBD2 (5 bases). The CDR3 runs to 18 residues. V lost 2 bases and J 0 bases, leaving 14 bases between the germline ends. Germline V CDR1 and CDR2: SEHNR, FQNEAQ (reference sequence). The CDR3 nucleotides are TGTGCCAGCAGCTTACGCCGCAGAGGGAGCTCTGGGGCCAACGTCCTGACTTTC. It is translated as CASSLRRRGSSGANVLTF. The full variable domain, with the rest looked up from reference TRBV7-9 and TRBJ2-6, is DTGVSQNPRHKITKRGQNVTFRCDPISEHNRLYWYRQTLGQGPEFLTYFQNEAQLEKSRLLSDRFSAERPKGSFSTLEIQRTEQGDSAMYLCASSLRRRGSSGANVLTFGAGSRLTVL.

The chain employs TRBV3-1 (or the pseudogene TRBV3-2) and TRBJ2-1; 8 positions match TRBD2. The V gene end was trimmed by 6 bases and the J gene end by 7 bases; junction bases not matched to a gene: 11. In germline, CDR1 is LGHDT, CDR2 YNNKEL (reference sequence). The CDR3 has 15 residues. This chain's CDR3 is CASRPGTRSENEQFF. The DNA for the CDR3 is TGTGCCAGCAGGCCCGGGACTAGGAGTGAAAATGAGCAGTTCTTC.

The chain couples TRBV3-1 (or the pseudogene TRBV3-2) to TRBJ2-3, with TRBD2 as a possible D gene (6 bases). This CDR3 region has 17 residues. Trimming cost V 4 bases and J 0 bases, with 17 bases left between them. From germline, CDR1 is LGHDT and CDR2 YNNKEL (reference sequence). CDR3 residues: CASSRRRGTASTDTQYF. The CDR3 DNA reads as TGTGCCAGCAGCCGACGCCGCGGGACGGCGAGCACAGATACGCAGTATTTT.

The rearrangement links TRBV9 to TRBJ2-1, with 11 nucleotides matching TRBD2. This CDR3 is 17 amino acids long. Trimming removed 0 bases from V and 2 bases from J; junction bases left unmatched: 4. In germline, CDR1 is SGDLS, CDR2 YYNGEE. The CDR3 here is CASSVALTSGTYNEQFF. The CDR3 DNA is TGTGCCAGCAGCGTAGCTCTGACTAGCGGGACCTACAATGAGCAGTTCTTC.

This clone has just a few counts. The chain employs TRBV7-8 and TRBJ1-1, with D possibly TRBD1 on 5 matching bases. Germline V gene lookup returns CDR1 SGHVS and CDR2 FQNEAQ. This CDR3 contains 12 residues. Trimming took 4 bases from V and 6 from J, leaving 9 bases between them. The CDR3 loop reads CASSSAGPEAFF. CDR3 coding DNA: TGTGCCAGCAGCTCCGCAGGGCCTGAAGCTTTCTTT.

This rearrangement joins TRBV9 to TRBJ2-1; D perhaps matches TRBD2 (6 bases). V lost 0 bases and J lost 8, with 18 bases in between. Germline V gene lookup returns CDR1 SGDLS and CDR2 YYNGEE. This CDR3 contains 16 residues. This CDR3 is CASSVDQAHGSDEQFF. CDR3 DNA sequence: TGTGCCAGCAGCGTAGATCAAGCCCACGGGAGCGATGAGCAGTTCTTC.

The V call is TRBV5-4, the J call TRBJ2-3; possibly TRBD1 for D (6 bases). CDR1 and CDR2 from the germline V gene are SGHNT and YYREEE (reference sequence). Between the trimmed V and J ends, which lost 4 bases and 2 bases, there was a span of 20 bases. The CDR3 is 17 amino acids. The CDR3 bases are TGTGCCAGCAGCAGGGTGGGTAGGGGGTATAACACAGATACGCAGTATTTT. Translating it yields CASSRVGRGYNTDTQYF.

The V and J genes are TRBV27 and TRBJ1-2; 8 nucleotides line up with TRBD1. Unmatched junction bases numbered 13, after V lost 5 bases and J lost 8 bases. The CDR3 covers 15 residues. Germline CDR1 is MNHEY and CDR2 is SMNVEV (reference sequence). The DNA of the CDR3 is TGTGCCAGCAGTACCCTCAGGGGGCAAACGGACGGCTACACCTTC. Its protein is CASSTLRGQTDGYTF.

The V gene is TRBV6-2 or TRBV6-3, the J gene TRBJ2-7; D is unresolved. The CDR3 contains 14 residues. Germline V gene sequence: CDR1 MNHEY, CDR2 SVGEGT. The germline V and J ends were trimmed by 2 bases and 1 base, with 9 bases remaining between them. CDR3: CASSYPDTSYEQYF. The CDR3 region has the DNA TGTGCCAGCAGTTACCCAGACACATCCTACGAGCAGTACTTC.

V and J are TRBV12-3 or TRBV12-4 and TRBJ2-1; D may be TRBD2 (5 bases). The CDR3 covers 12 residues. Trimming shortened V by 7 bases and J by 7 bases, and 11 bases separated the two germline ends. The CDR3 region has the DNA TGTGCCAGCACGGGGATAAAAAATGAGCAGTTCTTC. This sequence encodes CASTGIKNEQFF.

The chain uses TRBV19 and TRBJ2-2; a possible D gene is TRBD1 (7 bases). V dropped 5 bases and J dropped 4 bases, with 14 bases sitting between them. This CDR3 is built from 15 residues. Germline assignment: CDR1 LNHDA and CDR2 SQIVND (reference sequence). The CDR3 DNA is TGTGCCAGTAGTCGACAGGGACTTGCCACCGGGGAGCTGTTTTTT. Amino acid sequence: CASSRQGLATGELFF.

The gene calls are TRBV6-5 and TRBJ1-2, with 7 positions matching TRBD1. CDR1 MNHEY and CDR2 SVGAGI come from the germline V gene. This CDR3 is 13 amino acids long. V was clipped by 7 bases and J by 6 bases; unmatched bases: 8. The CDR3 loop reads CASITGDVDGYTF. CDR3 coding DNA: TGTGCCAGCATTACAGGGGATGTTGATGGCTACACCTTC.